This passage covers 16 T cell receptor beta chains from one sample sequenced in a study of PD-L1 blockade in urothelial cancer. Time point described: pretreatment peripheral blood. Using immunoSEQ multiplex PCR, the repertoire was profiled, and TCRdb retains in-frame clones only, with some absent. The repertoire holds about 81,000 clones, approximately 80% seen once, with less than 8.5% in the top ten. Sequencing was performed on PBMCs, taken around atezolizumab (anti-PD-L1) treatment. These TCRs come from a man aged 40-50 years with urothelial cancer.

The gene calls are TRBV27 and TRBJ2-4; TRBD2 matches at 7 bases. The CDR3 runs 16 residues. The V segment lost 4 bases and the J segment 9 bases; nucleotides outside the gene matches: 15. Germline values: CDR1 MNHEY, CDR2 SMNVEV (reference sequence). The CDR3 loop reads CASSSRGETPGSIQYF. In nucleotides, the CDR3 is TGTGCCAGCAGTTCACGGGGGGAAACCCCTGGAAGCATTCAGTACTTC.

The chain couples TRBV5-1 to TRBJ1-2; D unresolved. CDR1 and CDR2 (germline): SGHRS, YFSETQ. This CDR3 comprises 13 residues. The ends were cut back, 4 bases at V and 4 bases at J, with 11 bases in the middle. The CDR3 protein is CASSRPGTYGYTF. The CDR3 nucleotides are TGCGCCAGCAGCCGCCCAGGAACCTATGGCTACACCTTC.

The CDR3 DNA reads TGTGCCAGCAGTTACAGGCGGGGATTAGGCTATGGCTACACCTTC. Protein sequence: CASSYRRGLGYGYTF. This sequence joins TRBV6-5 and TRBJ1-2; D is undetermined. The germline gives CDR1 MNHEY, CDR2 SVGAGI. Trimming pared 2 bases from V and 4 bases from J, leaving 14 bases between. This CDR3 has 15 amino acids.

The genes are TRBV4-3 and TRBJ2-7, with D possibly matching TRBD1 (5 bases). V lost 5 bases, J lost 6 bases, and 14 bases lay in between. Germline CDR1 is LGHNA and CDR2 is YSLEER. This CDR3 is built from 13 residues. The CDR3 DNA is TGCGCCAGCAGCGCTGCACAGGTAGCCGAGCAGTACTTC. This sequence encodes CASSAAQVAEQYF.

V usage is TRBV28 and J usage is TRBJ1-2; 8 nucleotides line up with TRBD1. This CDR3 is built from 16 residues. The V segment lost 6 bases and the J segment 2 bases; nucleotides outside the gene matches: 11. The germline CDR1 and CDR2 sequences are MDHEN and SYDVKM. The CDR3 coding sequence is TGTGCCAGCAGCCCTAGCCCCCGGACAGGGAACTATGGCTACACCTTC. It codes for CASSPSPRTGNYGYTF.

The chain combines TRBV6-1 with TRBJ1-5; D is uncertain. The CDR3 is made up of 13 amino acids. CDR1 and CDR2 from the germline V gene are MNHNS and SASEGT. V was trimmed by 0 bases and J by 7 bases, leaving 7 bases between them. Here the CDR3 DNA reads TGTGCCAGCAGTGAAGCGCTCCGGCAGCCCCAGCATTTT. It specifies CASSEALRQPQHF.

The chain has TRBV11-3 and TRBJ2-7; 8 bases are shared with TRBD2. CDR1 is SGHNT, CDR2 YENEEA, per germline. The V gene end was trimmed by 8 bases and the J gene end by 5 bases; junction bases not matched to a gene: 8. CDR3 length equals 13 residues. The CDR3 nucleotides are TGTGCCAGCGCGGTGGAGCGGGGGCACGAGCAGTACTTC. Amino acid sequence: CASAVERGHEQYF.

The V call is TRBV16, the J call TRBJ1-1; D is unresolved. The CDR3 sequence is 14 residues long. Per the germline V gene, CDR1 is KGHSY and CDR2 is FQNENV. Trimming removed 7 bases from V and 1 base from J, with 13 bases in between. CDR3 amino acids: CASTYSHTNTEAFF. The CDR3, as DNA: TGTGCCAGCACCTACAGTCACACGAACACTGAAGCTTTCTTT.

The V gene is TRBV5-1, the J gene TRBJ2-7; D is uncertain. Between the trimmed V and J ends, which lost 3 bases and 6 bases, there was a span of 19 bases. This CDR3 is built from 15 residues. The germline CDR1 and CDR2 sequences are SGHRS and YFSETQ. As DNA, the CDR3 is TGCGCCAGCAGCTCGAAAGGTGATGGAAGAGGCGAGCAGTACTTC. Protein: CASSSKGDGRGEQYF.

The chain couples TRBV27 to TRBJ2-5; 8 bases are a match to TRBD2. The CDR3 consists of 17 residues. J lost 2 bases, V lost 3 bases, and 11 bases had no gene match. CDR1 and CDR2 from the germline V gene are MNHEY and SMNVEV (reference sequence). The CDR3 spells CASSFRGGWGLQETQYF. The CDR3 nucleotides are TGTGCCAGCAGTTTTCGGGGGGGCTGGGGGCTACAAGAGACCCAGTACTTC.

V is TRBV2 and J is TRBJ2-2, with 7 bases that match TRBD2. J lost 3 bases, V lost 3 bases, and 4 bases had no gene match. The CDR3 sequence is 15 residues long. Germline V gives CDR1 SNHLY, CDR2 FYNNEI. This CDR3 reads CASSEGGGYTGELFF. The CDR3 nucleotides are TGTGCCAGCAGTGAGGGGGGAGGGTACACCGGGGAGCTGTTTTTT.

This chain connects TRBV6-5 to TRBJ2-7, with D uncertain. Per the germline V gene, CDR1 is MNHEY and CDR2 is SVGAGI. CDR3 length: 12 amino acids. V gave up 4 bases and J gave up 6 bases, with 10 bases separating them. This CDR3 reads CASSSFGSEQYF. In nucleotides, the CDR3 is TGTGCCAGCAGTTCTTTTGGCTCCGAGCAGTACTTC.

This chain links TRBV28 with TRBJ1-4; D ambiguous. Germline CDR1 and CDR2: MDHEN and SYDVKM. The ends were cut back, 8 bases at V and 8 bases at J, with 15 bases in the middle. The CDR3 is 13 residues long. This CDR3 reads CASCYAGGEKLFF. DNA of the CDR3: TGTGCCAGCTGTTACGCGGGCGGCGAAAAACTGTTTTTT.

The rearrangement uses TRBV12-5 and TRBJ2-1; TRBD2 aligns across 13 bases. With 1 base clipped from V and 6 bases from J, the junction kept 3 bases outside the gene matches. Germline CDR1 LGHNT, CDR2 FRNRAP. This CDR3 has 16 residues. The CDR3 protein is CASGLGTSGRGNEQFF. The CDR3 DNA follows: TGTGCTAGTGGTTTGGGAACTAGCGGGAGGGGCAATGAGCAGTTCTTC.

The chain joins TRBV19 to TRBJ1-5, with TRBD1 as a possible D gene (5 bases). The CDR3 runs 15 residues. From germline, CDR1 is LNHDA and CDR2 SQIVND (reference sequence). Trimming took off 1 base at V and 4 bases at J, with 11 bases between the two ends. The CDR3 nucleotides are TGTGCCAGTAGTATAGGTACAGGTTCTAATCAGCCCCAGCATTTT. It is translated as CASSIGTGSNQPQHF.

This chain connects TRBV9 to TRBJ2-7; TRBD1 might be the D (5 bases). CDR1 and CDR2 from the germline V gene are SGDLS and YYNGEE. This CDR3 has 15 residues. Trimming removed 0 bases from V and 6 bases from J, with 16 bases in between. The CDR3 here is CASSVAPTQVSEQYF. In nucleotides, the CDR3 is TGTGCCAGCAGCGTAGCCCCAACACAGGTCTCCGAGCAGTACTTC. Full variable domain (missing parts from reference TRBV9 and TRBJ2-7): DSGVTQTPKHLITATGQRVTLRCSPRSGDLSVYWYQQSLDQGLQFLIQYYNGEERAKGNILERFSAQQFPDLHSELNLSSLELGDSALYFCASSVAPTQVSEQYFGPGTRLTVT.